The 14 T cell receptor beta chains below come from one sample, sequenced in a study of shared clonotypes between healthy human individuals. Clones were sequenced by immunoSEQ multiplex PCR, and TCRdb holds only the in-frame ones, with some missing. This table has some 2,500,000 clones, around 92% appearing once. What was sequenced was naive CD4+ T cells from PBMCs. The subset is: CD45RA+ positively selected. The receptors come from a man younger than 35 in good health. Some clones in this sample may be carry-over from other donors' samples.

The chain recombines TRBV5-8 with TRBJ1-5; TRBD1 matches at 11 bases. Germline loops: CDR1 SGHTS, CDR2 YDEGEE. This CDR3 comprises 15 residues. V shed 0 bases, J shed 7 bases, and the junction held 3 bases outside the gene matches. The chain's CDR3 is CASSLGRTGGQPQHF. The CDR3 nucleotides read TGTGCCAGCAGCTTGGGACGGACAGGGGGCCAGCCCCAGCATTTT.

V usage is TRBV4-3 and J usage is TRBJ2-3, with a possible D match to TRBD1 (5 bases). The CDR3 runs 13 residues. Germline V gene sequence: CDR1 LGHNA, CDR2 YSLEER. Trimming shortened V by 3 bases and J by 10 bases, and 14 bases separated the two germline ends. CDR3 sequence: CASSQSRQQAQYF. The CDR3 DNA is TGCGCCAGCAGCCAGAGTAGACAGCAAGCGCAGTATTTT.

As concerns this clone: The sample has other DNA sequences that encode this CDR3 too. For the CDR3, the DNA is TGCGCCAGCAGCTTGGGGGGGACTGCCTCCTACGAGCAGTACTTC. Encoded protein: CASSLGGTASYEQYF. The V call is TRBV5-1, the J call TRBJ2-7; a possible D gene is TRBD2 (6 bases). The germline V gene has CDR1 SGHRS and CDR2 YFSETQ. This CDR3 comprises 15 residues. Trimming left V 0 bases short and J 0 bases short, with 10 bases between. Looking up the rest from reference TRBV5-1 and TRBJ2-7 gives the full variable domain: KAGVTQTPRYLIKTRGQQVTLSCSPISGHRSVSWYQQTPGQGLQFLFEYFSETQRNKGNFPGRFSGRQFSNSRSEMNVSTLELGDSALYLCASSLGGTASYEQYFGPGTRLTVT.

V usage is TRBV6-5 and J usage is TRBJ2-7; the match to TRBD2 covers 8 bases. The CDR3 length is 13 residues. Germline CDR1 and CDR2: MNHEY and SVGAGI. The V and J ends lost 11 bases and 1 base, in that order; junction bases with no gene match: 7. The chain's CDR3 is CAVHREGSYEQYF. CDR3 bases: TGTGCCGTACACCGGGAGGGTTCCTACGAGCAGTACTTC.

This sequence joins TRBV19 and TRBJ2-7, with 10 bases fitting TRBD2. Germline CDR1 reads LNHDA; CDR2 reads SQIVND (reference sequence). CDR3 length: 20 amino acids. V lost 7 bases and J lost 2; bases outside the gene matches: 23. Here the CDR3 DNA reads TGTGCCAGTAAAAGGGAGTGGGACTCTTTGACTAGCGGGCCACCCTACGAGCAGTACTTC. This gives the protein CASKREWDSLTSGPPYEQYF. Based on the CDR3 plus reference TRBV19 and TRBJ2-7, the full variable domain is DGGITQSPKYLFRKEGQNVTLSCEQNLNHDAMYWYRQDPGQGLRLIYYSQIVNDFQKGDIAEGYSVSREKKESFPLTVTSAQKNPTAFYLCASKREWDSLTSGPPYEQYFGPGTRLTVT.

This chain uses TRBV29-1 with TRBJ2-3; 7 bases are a match to TRBD1. Per germline, CDR1 SQVTM and CDR2 ANQGSEA. After removal of 6 bases from V and 0 bases from J, the junction contained 12 bases not matched to a gene. The CDR3 runs to 16 residues. CDR3 loop: CSVDPMDRQSTDTQYF. CDR3 nucleotides: TGCAGCGTCGACCCAATGGACAGGCAAAGCACAGATACGCAGTATTTT.

The rearrangement joins TRBV11-2 to TRBJ1-1, with 10 positions matching TRBD1. Trimming removed 6 bases from V and 5 bases from J; junction bases left unmatched: 3. The CDR3 runs to 13 residues. CDR1 SGHAT and CDR2 FQNNGV come from the germline V gene. The chain's CDR3 is CASRRTGGTEAFF. DNA of the CDR3: TGTGCCAGCAGACGGACAGGGGGAACTGAAGCTTTCTTT.

Only one count was recorded for this clone. The CDR3 DNA is TGTGCCAGCAGTTTGCACAGAAACTCCTACGAGCAGTACTTC. This encodes CASSLHRNSYEQYF. The chain carries TRBV28 and TRBJ2-5, with unresolved D. The end of the DNA is better explained by TRBJ2-7, so the J call may be wrong. Per germline, CDR1 MDHEN and CDR2 SYDVKM. The CDR3 loop spans 14 amino acids.

The chain joins TRBV9 to TRBJ1-5; D call uncertain. V was cut by 0 bases and J by 11 bases, with 15 bases left in between. The CDR3 extends over 14 amino acids. Germline CDR1 reads SGDLS; CDR2 reads YYNGEE. CDR3 loop: CASSVGPGRGAQHF. CDR3 coding DNA: TGTGCCAGCAGCGTAGGTCCAGGTCGTGGGGCCCAGCATTTT.

V is TRBV5-1 and J is TRBJ2-3; D gene unclear. The CDR3 has 16 residues. CDR1 is SGHRS, CDR2 YFSETQ, per germline. V lost 3 bases and J lost 5, with 19 bases in between. CDR3 DNA: TGCGCCAGCAGCTACGACAAGGCCAAGTTTAAAGATACGCAGTATTTT. Residues: CASSYDKAKFKDTQYF.

The chain employs TRBV11-3 and TRBJ2-1; tentatively, D is TRBD2 (6 bases). Germline V lookup: CDR1 SGHNT, CDR2 YENEEA. The CDR3 loop spans 13 amino acids. Trimming stripped 1 base from V and 8 bases from J, with 9 bases between. The CDR3 loop reads CASSLGWGDEQFF. CDR3 sequence (DNA): TGTGCCAGCAGCTTAGGGTGGGGGGATGAGCAGTTCTTC.

J is TRBJ2-1 and V is TRBV7-8; 10 bases map to TRBD2. V lost 5 bases and J lost 5; bases outside the gene matches: 15. Germline-derived CDR1 and CDR2 are SGHVS and FQNEAQ. The CDR3 is 18 residues long. In DNA form, the CDR3 reads TGTGCCAGCAGCCGGCGAGTGAAGGGACTAGCGCCCGACAATGAGCAGTTCTTC. Translated: CASSRRVKGLAPDNEQFF.

The chain links TRBV11-3 to TRBJ1-1; D not resolved. Trimming shortened V by 4 bases and J by 3 bases, and 9 bases separated the two germline ends. This CDR3 has 13 residues. From germline, CDR1 is SGHNT and CDR2 YENEEA. CDR3 amino acids: CASSSGSDTEAFF. CDR3 DNA sequence: TGTGCCAGCAGCTCCGGGTCGGACACTGAAGCTTTCTTT.

V is TRBV21-1 and J is TRBJ1-5; the table's D call of TRBD1 was not tested on the DNA. TRBV21-1 is tagged as a pseudogene. This CDR3 comprises 15 residues. Here the CDR3 reads CASSNGEGVEQPQHF. The CDR3 DNA is TGTGCCAGCAGCAATGGCGAAGGGGTTGAACAGCCCCAGCATTTT.